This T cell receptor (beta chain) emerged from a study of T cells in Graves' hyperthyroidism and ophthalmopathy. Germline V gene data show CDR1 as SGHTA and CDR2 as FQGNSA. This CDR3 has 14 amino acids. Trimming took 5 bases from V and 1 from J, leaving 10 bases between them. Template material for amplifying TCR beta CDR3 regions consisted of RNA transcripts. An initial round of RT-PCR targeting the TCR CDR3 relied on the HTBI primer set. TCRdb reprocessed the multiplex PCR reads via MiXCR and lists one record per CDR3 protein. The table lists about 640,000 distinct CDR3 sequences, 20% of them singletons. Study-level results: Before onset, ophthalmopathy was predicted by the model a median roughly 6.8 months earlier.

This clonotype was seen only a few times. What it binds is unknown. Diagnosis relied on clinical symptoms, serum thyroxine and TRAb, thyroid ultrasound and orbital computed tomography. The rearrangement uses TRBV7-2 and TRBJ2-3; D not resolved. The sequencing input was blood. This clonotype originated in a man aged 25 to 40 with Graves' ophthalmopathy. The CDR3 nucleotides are TGTGCCAGCAGCCCGGCGACTGGCACAGATACGCAGTATTTT. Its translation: CASSPATGTDTQYF.